The present entry profiles one T cell receptor (beta chain) with its context. This clonotype has only a few counts. The specificity of this receptor is unknown. No per-base quality is available; no much larger clone lies one base away. The CDR3 holds 16 amino acids from the cysteine to the phenylalanine. Only CDR3 DNA remains: 48 bases, in frame from the first base. Trimming leaves V shorter by 1 base and J shorter by 5 bases, with the junction holding 7 bases beyond the gene matches. Per the germline V gene (reference sequence), LGHDT is the CDR1 and YNNKEL is the CDR2. The library came from 5' RACE. Sequencing took place on an Illumina HiSeq 2500. A second PCR of about 7 to 12 cycles was run with a J-beta primer mix and a sample-barcoded 5' primer. Each TCR beta cDNA molecule received a unique molecular identifier from a template-switch 5' adaptor carrying 12 random nucleotides. Each sample yielded at least 2.5 million CDR3-containing paired-end reads. First-strand cDNA synthesis was performed from all RNA using the Mint cDNA synthesis kit, with priming by a TRBC-specific oligonucleotide. All cDNA was treated with uracil-DNA glycosylase and then went through a first 18-cycle PCR with the universal primers M1SS and BC2_uni_R. As for how the authors treated the data: For normalization, 1 million high-quality reads were randomly selected from each sample, with every read carrying a distinct molecular identifier. Instead of being binned into consensus sequences, reads that shared molecular identifiers were thrown out. MiTCR, run with a Q25 quality threshold and the strictest error-elimination algorithm, handled CDR3 identification, clonotype clustering and error correction. A nonparametric unseen species model with Euler transformation was used to estimate a lower bound on total TCR beta diversity. TCRdb ran its own pipeline on the public reads, namely fastp trimming at Q25 and MiXCR clone calling, and kept in-frame beta chains. Rows merge per CDR3 protein into single entries with the most common DNA and genes. None of the V and J calls come from the authors' own analysis; TCRdb made them. The sample table shows around 990,000 distinct CDR3 sequences, and around 27% are seen once. The ten most abundant clones make up around 0.75% of the sample.

The data were obtained in a study of blood T cells in healthy people across ages (dated by TCRdb to between 2014 and 2017). About the full investigation: In model experiments, template switching captured about one uniquely barcoded TCR beta cDNA molecule for every two T cells. Donors were grouped into four age groups: young (average about 15 years), middle-aged (39), aged (around 60) and long-lived (approximately 82). The study measured age-related changes in TCR beta repertoire diversity using deep sequencing normalized with unique cDNA molecular identifiers. Two additional independent replicas of 1 million unique cDNA reads from the same blood draw were analyzed for two donors (one aged 18 to 30 and one aged 80 or older). General conclusions and limits of the study: Compared with the aged group, the long-lived group had more naive CD4+ T cells, fewer expanded clones and increased TCR diversity, suggesting age selection. Observed TCR beta diversity per million T cells fell roughly linearly with age, and a significant reduction was already apparent by age roughly 40. Because profiling used bulk unsorted PBMCs, naive and antigen-experienced compartments could not be compared conclusively. Estimates of total diversity based on one million sequenced T cells were regarded as lower bounds and as underestimates. There was a strong correlation between observed TCR beta diversity and the percentage of naive T cells measured by flow cytometry. Donor CMV infection status was unknown, potentially confounding age-related changes in expanded clonotypes.

Donors were roughly 40 systemically healthy Caucasian individuals from Russia aged roughly 6 to 95 years. Each donor gave ten milliliters of peripheral blood, collected into EDTA-treated Vacutainer tubes. PBMCs were isolated by Ficoll-Paque density-gradient centrifugation, with at least 7 million obtained per sample. Total RNA was extracted from PBMCs with Trizol reagent, with at least 6 micrograms obtained per sample. The percentages of naive CD45RAhigh/CD27high T cells were determined by flow cytometry on a PBMC aliquot from every donor. The sample was also linked to a second study, of T cells of mothers and their children. As that second study puts it: The donors were nine systemically healthy Caucasian individuals, made up of three mothers and their six children. cDNA synthesis consumed the entire amount of extracted RNA, loaded at about 1.5 ug RNA in each 15 ul reaction. In the second PCR, the M1S primer added sample barcodes and 2-4 random nucleotides. Over 8.5 million TCR beta CDR3 reads were obtained for each mother, and millions of reads were obtained for each child. Thymic selection similarly shapes TCR recombination output in related and unrelated pairs, with minor effect from inherited differences. Normalized repertoire overlap in related mother-child pairs was always slightly higher than in unrelated mother-child pairs, but the difference was never significant. No persistent microchimeric T cell clones were found, with a detection sensitivity of 75 to 100 clones per million clonotypes. The study used deep NGS to compare TCR beta repertoires of mothers and children, seeking features distinguishing related mother-child pairs from unrelated individuals. On average, the children were around 11 +/- 4 years old, while the mothers were about 37 +/- 4 years old. After adapters were ligated using NEBNext reagents, the libraries underwent 100+100 nt paired-end sequencing on an Illumina HiSeq 2000. To avoid cross-contamination, the mother libraries and the child libraries were prepared a month apart and sequenced in separate runs. For each donor, between about 450,000 and 2,300,000 distinct TCR beta clonotypes were identified. Naive TCR beta clonotypes were estimated from low-frequency clonotypes matched to each donor's FACS-determined naive share, without sorting.

The chain employs TRBV3-1 and TRBJ2-5, with TRBD2 identical over 10 junction bases. The sample consisted of blood. The clonotype originates from a girl aged 2-9 years in good health. The nucleotide sequence is given as TGTGCCAGCAGCCAAGGGGAGCGGGAGGGGAGGGAGACCCAGTACTTC. Its protein is CASSQGEREGRETQYF.